These 17 T cell receptor beta chains were all obtained from the same sample, sequenced in a study of blood T cell repertoires in COVID-19. The protocol was immunoSEQ multiplex PCR, while the TCRdb copy is restricted to in-frame clones and leaves out a portion. The data hold about 240,000 clones, with roughly 80% observed a single time. Source material: peripheral blood. The receptors shown here come from a woman older than 75 with acute or convalescent COVID-19.

This rearrangement joins TRBV2 to TRBJ2-3; a possible D gene is TRBD2 (6 bases). Germline CDR1 reads SNHLY; CDR2 reads FYNNEI. V dropped 7 bases and J dropped 2 bases, with 10 bases sitting between them. CDR3 size: 13 residues. This chain's CDR3 is CASIREYTDTQYF. In DNA, the CDR3 is TGTGCCAGCATTCGGGAGTACACAGATACGCAGTATTTT.

The genes are TRBV2 and TRBJ2-2, with D maybe TRBD1 (5 bases). With 3 bases removed from V and 6 bases from J, the gap between germline ends came to 8 bases. Germline CDR1 is SNHLY and CDR2 is FYNNEI. The CDR3 is 13 amino acids. The CDR3 sequence is CASSDLGPGELFF. The CDR3 DNA reads TGTGCCAGCAGTGATCTGGGGCCCGGGGAGCTGTTTTTT.

The chain carries TRBV7-9 and TRBJ2-3, with D possibly matching TRBD1 (6 bases). The CDR3 has 17 residues. V lost 5 bases to trimming and J lost 3 bases, with 21 bases between them. Germline-derived CDR1 and CDR2 are SEHNR and FQNEAQ (reference sequence). CDR3 in amino acids: CASSLRAGTSGTDTQYF. The CDR3 DNA follows: TGTGCCAGCAGCCTACGAGCCGGGACATCGGGGACAGATACGCAGTATTTT.

The V call is TRBV19, the J call TRBJ1-2; TRBD1 matches 9 bases. V shed 9 bases and J 4 bases; nucleotides not matched to a gene: 18. CDR3 length equals 17 residues. Germline CDR1 is LNHDA and CDR2 is SQIVND (reference sequence). The chain's CDR3 is CASTSESTGGRSYGYTF. The CDR3 nucleotides read TGTGCCAGCACGTCCGAATCAACAGGGGGCAGGAGCTATGGCTACACCTTC.

The rearrangement links TRBV29-1 to TRBJ2-3; no clear D gene. Per germline, CDR1 SQVTM and CDR2 ANQGSEA. This CDR3 spans 14 amino acids. Deletions cut 5 bases from V and 0 bases from J, with 12 bases between. CDR3 bases: TGCAGCGTTCTAGGCAGCCCGAGCACAGATACGCAGTATTTT. Its translation: CSVLGSPSTDTQYF.

J is TRBJ1-5 and V is TRBV24-1; perhaps TRBD1 as D (6 bases). Germline lookup yields CDR1 KGHDR and CDR2 SFDVKD. Trimming left V 8 bases short and J 4 bases short, with 14 bases between. CDR3 size: 14 residues. CDR3 residues: CATNSGGANQPQHF. The CDR3 bases are TGTGCCACCAACTCTGGGGGGGCAAATCAGCCCCAGCATTTT.

The V call is TRBV28, the J call TRBJ2-2, with 9 bases fitting TRBD2. This CDR3 is 15 amino acids long. V was clipped by 7 bases and J by 3 bases; unmatched bases: 6. Germline V gene sequence: CDR1 MDHEN, CDR2 SYDVKM. The CDR3 nucleotides are TGTGCCAGCAAGCCGGGACTAGCCTACACCGGGGAGCTGTTTTTT. Its protein product is CASKPGLAYTGELFF.

This clone occurred once. The chain employs TRBV28 and TRBJ2-1; TRBD1 matches 8 bases. The CDR3 has 17 amino acids. Germline trimming cut 3 bases from V and 7 bases from J; bases unmatched to any gene: 14. Germline CDR1 reads MDHEN; CDR2 reads SYDVKM. The CDR3 nucleotides read TGTGCCAGCAGTTTCAACACCCCAGGGGGCGCGAGAAATGAGCAGTTCTTC. Translating gives CASSFNTPGGARNEQFF.

The J gene is TRBJ2-7, the V gene TRBV12-1; the table calls TRBD1, which could not be checked here. TRBV12-1 is deemed a pseudogene. This CDR3 has 15 residues. The CDR3 here is CASSFGGQGKAEQYF. DNA of the CDR3: TGTGCCAGCAGCTTTGGGGGGCAGGGAAAAGCCGAGCAGTACTTC.

The chain uses TRBV5-1 and TRBJ2-2; 10 nucleotides agree with TRBD2. CDR1 and CDR2 (germline): SGHRS, YFSETQ. The CDR3 contains 16 residues. Trimming removed 3 bases from V and 2 bases from J; junction bases left unmatched: 4. The CDR3 DNA reads TGCGCCAGCAGCTCTACTAGCGGGGTAAACACCGGGGAGCTGTTTTTT. Residues: CASSSTSGVNTGELFF.

The chain has TRBV4-2 and TRBJ2-3, with 8 bases that match TRBD2. CDR3 length equals 16 residues. Germline CDR1 is LGHNA and CDR2 is YNFKEQ. The V gene end was trimmed by 1 base and the J gene end by 4 bases; junction bases not matched to a gene: 7. The CDR3 region is CASSQGAGGRPDTQYF. Written as DNA, the CDR3 is TGTGCCAGCAGCCAAGGGGCGGGGGGCCGCCCAGATACGCAGTATTTT.

The genes are TRBV27 and TRBJ2-2; the D is unclear. This CDR3 region has 16 residues. Trimming stripped 1 base from V and 0 bases from J, with 9 bases between. Germline assignment: CDR1 MNHEY and CDR2 SMNVEV (reference sequence). CDR3 bases: TGTGCCAGCAGTTTATACCCCACAGCGAACACCGGGGAGCTGTTTTTT. Residues: CASSLYPTANTGELFF.

The gene calls are TRBV2 and TRBJ1-2, with D maybe TRBD1 (6 bases). This CDR3 comprises 16 residues. The germline V gene has CDR1 SNHLY and CDR2 FYNNEI. The V gene lost 2 bases and the J gene lost 4 bases, with 17 bases spanning the gap. The CDR3 DNA follows: TGTGCCAGCAGTGAATATGGGACAACTAAAACCTATGGCTACACCTTC. Protein product: CASSEYGTTKTYGYTF.

The chain joins TRBV9 to TRBJ2-1; D possibly corresponds to TRBD1 (6 bases). The CDR3 has 14 residues. Germline loops: CDR1 SGDLS, CDR2 YYNGEE. V lost 0 bases and J 8 bases, leaving 12 bases between the germline ends. The CDR3 reads CASSVGEGEYEQFF. In nucleotides, the CDR3 is TGTGCCAGCAGCGTAGGAGAGGGGGAGTATGAGCAGTTCTTC.

With respect to this clone: This same CDR3 is encoded by further DNA sequences in the sample. In nucleotides, the CDR3 is TGCGCCAGCAGCTTGGAAGGGGGTAATAGCAATCAGCCCCAGCATTTT. It is translated as CASSLEGGNSNQPQHF. This chain connects TRBV5-1 to TRBJ1-5; TRBD1 is a possible D gene (6 bases). Trimming removed 0 bases from V and 0 bases from J, with 10 bases in between. CDR3 size: 16 residues. In germline, CDR1 is SGHRS, CDR2 YFSETQ.

The rearrangement joins TRBV30 to TRBJ1-6; the match to TRBD1 covers 9 bases. This CDR3 comprises 15 residues. Trimming took 2 bases from V and 10 from J; bases not matched to a gene: 9. CDR1 and CDR2 from the germline V gene are GTSNPN and SVGIG (reference sequence). This chain's CDR3 is CAWSRGGTGKSPLHF. CDR3 in DNA: TGTGCCTGGAGTCGAGGTGGGACAGGGAAATCACCCCTCCACTTT.

The chain joins TRBV9 to TRBJ2-2; weak D call: TRBD1 (5 bases). The CDR3 consists of 15 residues. Germline V lookup: CDR1 SGDLS, CDR2 YYNGEE. Between the trimmed V and J ends, which lost 2 bases and 3 bases, there was a span of 11 bases. The CDR3 here is CASSVQGIDTGELFF. CDR3 DNA: TGTGCCAGCAGCGTCCAGGGCATAGACACCGGGGAGCTGTTTTTT.